The 18 T cell receptor beta chains in this list originate from one sample, sequenced in a study of memory CD4+ T cells and cytomegalovirus serostatus. The sort gate was single viable CD3+CD4+CD8-CD45RO+ cells for memory CD4+ T cells. Produced via immunoSEQ multiplex PCR; TCRdb's table is partial and in-frame only. Here the sample spans over 75,000 clones, about 80% being singletons. Source material: memory CD4+ T cells from blood. Source of these receptors: an adult in good health and CMV-seropositive.

This clone was recorded a few times. The V gene is TRBV27, the J gene TRBJ2-7, with a tentative D call TRBD2 (5 bases). The germline gives CDR1 MNHEY, CDR2 SMNVEV (reference sequence). V was trimmed by 9 bases and J by 4 bases, leaving 7 bases between them. The CDR3 sequence is 10 residues long. The CDR3 here is CASSGYEQYF. The CDR3 DNA follows: TGTGCCAGTTCGGGGTACGAGCAGTACTTC.

This clone was observed a handful of times. V is TRBV2 and J is TRBJ2-7; 8 bases agree with TRBD1. The V segment lost 7 bases and the J segment 3 bases; nucleotides outside the gene matches: 11. Germline loops: CDR1 SNHLY, CDR2 FYNNEI. This CDR3 spans 15 amino acids. CDR3 coding DNA: TGTGCCAGCATCCGCCTCCCCGGACAGGGCTACGAGCAGTACTTC. This sequence encodes CASIRLPGQGYEQYF.

This chain uses TRBV10-3 with TRBJ1-5; the match to TRBD1 covers 8 bases. The CDR3 consists of 14 residues. CDR1 and CDR2 (germline): ENHRY, SYGVKD. The junction had 8 bases not matched to a gene; V was cut back by 10 bases and J by 3 bases. CDR3 bases: TGTGCCACCACCGGACAGGGAAACAATCAGCCCCAGCATTTT. Translation: CATTGQGNNQPQHF.

The chain combines TRBV11-2 with TRBJ2-3, with no clear D. Germline CDR1 reads SGHAT; CDR2 reads FQNNGV. Trimming removed 7 bases at V and 8 bases at J, with 13 bases between. The CDR3 runs to 12 residues. The CDR3 protein is CASTPSGATQYF. In DNA form, the CDR3 reads TGTGCCAGCACCCCTTCTGGTGCTACGCAGTATTTT.

The chain carries TRBV30 and TRBJ1-1, with a possible D match to TRBD1 (5 bases). The ends were cut back, 3 bases at V and 4 bases at J, with 12 bases in the middle. In germline, CDR1 is GTSNPN, CDR2 SVGIG (reference sequence). CDR3 length equals 13 residues. The CDR3 region is CAWSRVGTTEAFF. CDR3 DNA: TGTGCCTGGAGCAGGGTGGGTACCACTGAAGCTTTCTTT.

The chain joins TRBV6-5 to TRBJ1-3; 7 nucleotides align to TRBD1. The CDR3 spans 15 residues. Germline V gives CDR1 MNHEY, CDR2 SVGAGI. The V segment lost 10 bases and the J segment 0 bases; nucleotides outside the gene matches: 9. The CDR3, as DNA: TGTGCCACCCTGGACAGGCTCTACTCTGGAAACACCATATATTTT. Its protein product is CATLDRLYSGNTIYF.

The J gene is TRBJ2-7, the V gene TRBV14; 8 bases are a match to TRBD1. The CDR3 has 15 residues. The ends lost 4 bases at V and 1 base at J; junction bases unmatched: 6. Germline lookup yields CDR1 SGHDN and CDR2 FVKESK. CDR3 DNA sequence: TGTGCCAGCAGCCCGACTACAGGGGGGTCCTACGAGCAGTACTTC. It yields the protein CASSPTTGGSYEQYF.

The J gene is TRBJ1-2, the V gene TRBV5-1, with 9 positions matching TRBD1. CDR3 length: 16 residues. From germline, CDR1 is SGHRS and CDR2 YFSETQ. V shed 2 bases, J shed 8 bases, and the junction held 13 bases outside the gene matches. The CDR3 DNA reads as TGCGCCAGCAGCTTAACCCGGGACAGGGAAGGTCGGGGCTACACCTTC. Amino acids: CASSLTRDREGRGYTF.

The V call is TRBV30, the J call TRBJ1-5, with a possible D match to TRBD1 (6 bases). The germline gives CDR1 GTSNPN, CDR2 SVGIG (reference sequence). Trimming took 7 bases from V and 6 from J, leaving 16 bases between them. This CDR3 has 13 amino acids. The CDR3 loop is CASRQGLGQPQHF. In DNA, the CDR3 is TGTGCCTCCCGTCAGGGGCTCGGTCAGCCCCAGCATTTT.

The chain carries TRBV5-1 and TRBJ2-3, with 7 bases identical to TRBD2. CDR3 size: 15 residues. The V gene end was trimmed by 2 bases and the J gene end by 4 bases; junction bases not matched to a gene: 7. Germline CDR1 SGHRS, CDR2 YFSETQ. CDR3 DNA sequence: TGCGCCAGCAGCTTTGTGGGAGGGCCCCCAGATACGCAGTATTTT. Amino acid sequence: CASSFVGGPPDTQYF.

This chain connects TRBV25-1 to TRBJ2-3; 9 nucleotides line up with TRBD1. The CDR3 length is 17 residues. Trimming removed 3 bases from V and 2 bases from J; junction bases left unmatched: 9. Germline V gene lookup returns CDR1 MGHDK and CDR2 SYGVNS. The CDR3 region has the DNA TGTGCCAGCAGTGACCCCGGGACAGGGACGTCCACAGATACGCAGTATTTT. This sequence encodes CASSDPGTGTSTDTQYF.

This chain uses TRBV5-1 with TRBJ2-5; D is ambiguous. Between the trimmed V and J ends, which lost 3 bases and 3 bases, there was a span of 12 bases. Germline-derived CDR1 and CDR2 are SGHRS and YFSETQ. The CDR3 runs to 14 residues. This CDR3 reads CASSSGPAEETQYF. The CDR3 DNA is TGCGCCAGCAGCTCCGGACCGGCGGAAGAGACCCAGTACTTC.

J is TRBJ1-2 and V is TRBV7-9; TRBD1 matches 11 bases. CDR1 and CDR2 from the germline V gene are SEHNR and FQNEAQ (reference sequence). V trimming: 5 bases; J trimming: 2 bases; junction bases outside the gene matches: 7. The CDR3 has 16 amino acids. The CDR3 is CASSASGTGGNYGYTF. The CDR3 region has the DNA TGTGCCAGCAGCGCATCCGGGACAGGGGGAAACTATGGCTACACCTTC.

The chain is built from TRBV28 and TRBJ2-5; D may be TRBD1 or TRBD2 (5 bases each). Between the trimmed V and J ends, which lost 4 bases and 9 bases, there was a span of 18 bases. The CDR3 is 14 residues long. Germline CDR1 is MDHEN and CDR2 is SYDVKM. CDR3 residues: CASSSTVEGLAQYF. The CDR3 region has the DNA TGTGCCAGCAGTTCGACCGTCGAGGGGTTGGCCCAGTACTTC.

The rearrangement links TRBV4-2 to TRBJ2-1; TRBD2 is a possible D gene (6 bases). The germline CDR1 and CDR2 sequences are LGHNA and YNFKEQ. With 2 bases removed from V and 6 bases from J, the gap between germline ends came to 11 bases. The CDR3 is 14 amino acids. This chain's CDR3 is CASSQRGMANEQFF. The CDR3, as DNA: TGTGCCAGCAGCCAACGCGGGATGGCCAATGAGCAGTTCTTC.

A note on this clone: The junction differs from germline at one of its ends, possibly a read error. Other DNA sequences from this sample encode an identical CDR3 as well. CDR3 protein: CAISANKGGYEQYF. The CDR3 bases are TGCGCCATCAGCGCGAATAAGGGAGGCTACGAGCAGTACTTC. The chain carries TRBV10-3 and TRBJ2-7, with D possibly matching TRBD2 (6 bases). The CDR3 contains 14 residues. CDR1 and CDR2 from the germline V gene are ENHRY and SYGVKD.

The rearrangement joins TRBV5-1 to TRBJ1-1; D remains unclear. The germline V and J ends were trimmed by 2 bases and 1 base, with 6 bases remaining between them. Looked up from germline, CDR1 is SGHRS and CDR2 is YFSETQ. There are 13 residues in the CDR3. The CDR3 is CASSFNGNTEAFF. For the CDR3, the DNA is TGCGCCAGCAGCTTTAACGGGAACACTGAAGCTTTCTTT. Full variable domain (rest looked up from reference TRBV5-1 and TRBJ1-1): KAGVTQTPRYLIKTRGQQVTLSCSPISGHRSVSWYQQTPGQGLQFLFEYFSETQRNKGNFPGRFSGRQFSNSRSEMNVSTLELGDSALYLCASSFNGNTEAFFGQGTRLTVV.

J is TRBJ1-6 and V is TRBV5-6, with a weak D call TRBD1 (5 bases). The germline gives CDR1 SGHDT, CDR2 YYEEEE. Trimming cost V 3 bases and J 11 bases, with 12 bases left between them. The CDR3 sequence is 13 residues long. The CDR3 loop is CASSSRVNAPLHF. The CDR3 DNA is TGTGCCAGCAGCTCCAGGGTGAACGCACCCCTCCACTTT.